These 21 T cell receptor beta chains were sequenced from one sample in a study of beta chain features in type 1 diabetes. Study-wide findings and caveats: TCRB CDR3 length was moderately but significantly reduced in all four CD4+ subsets of Type 1 diabetes patients.

Expressed TCRB transcripts got sequenced, as all isolated RNA was reverse transcribed. Using immunoSEQ multiplex PCR, the repertoire was profiled, and TCRdb retains in-frame clones only, with some absent. The sample shows about 370,000 clones, around a tenth of them seen only once. No cognate antigen is known for these TCRs. The specimen was central memory CD4+ T cells from blood. The receptors originated from a man younger than 45 with type 1 diabetes.

The chain joins TRBV2 to TRBJ1-2; the D is unclear. Germline CDR1 SNHLY, CDR2 FYNNEI. Trimming cost V 7 bases and J 7 bases, with 10 bases left between them. This CDR3 region has 11 residues. In DNA, the CDR3 is TGTGCCAGCACTCGAGAGAGTGGCTACACCTTC. It codes for CASTRESGYTF.

This clone was seen a handful of times. The chain joins TRBV7-2 to TRBJ1-1; no definite D call. The CDR3 has 15 residues. Per the germline V gene, CDR1 is SGHTA and CDR2 is FQGNSA. V dropped 5 bases and J dropped 0 bases, with 13 bases sitting between them. CDR3 DNA: TGTGCCAGCAGCCGGAGCGTGGGATTGAACACTGAAGCTTTCTTT. Translated, it gives CASSRSVGLNTEAFF. Together with reference TRBV7-2 and TRBJ1-1, the CDR3 gives the full variable domain: GAGVSQSPSNKVTEKGKDVELRCDPISGHTALYWYRQSLGQGLEFLIYFQGNSAPDKSGLPSDRFSAERTGGSVSTLTIQRTQQEDSAVYLCASSRSVGLNTEAFFGQGTRLTVV.

The genes are TRBV2 and TRBJ1-5, with 9 bases identical to TRBD1. The CDR3 sequence is 13 residues long. Germline CDR1 reads SNHLY; CDR2 reads FYNNEI. Trimming at V came to 4 bases and at J to 7 bases, leaving 2 bases not matched to a gene. This CDR3 is CASSGQGEQPQHF. In DNA form, the CDR3 reads TGTGCCAGCAGTGGACAGGGGGAGCAGCCCCAGCATTTT.

In its sample, this clone was seen a few times. The rearrangement uses TRBV7-2 and TRBJ2-7; 7 bases align to TRBD2. V trimming: 5 bases; J trimming: 3 bases; junction bases outside the gene matches: 13. Germline V lookup: CDR1 SGHTA, CDR2 FQGNSA. CDR3 length: 16 amino acids. As DNA, the CDR3 is TGTGCCAGCAGCCCGTACCTGGGGAGGGGAGACTACGAGCAGTACTTC. Translation: CASSPYLGRGDYEQYF.

The chain is built from TRBV7-2 and TRBJ2-1, with 10 bases matching TRBD2. The CDR3 has 16 residues. CDR1 is SGHTA, CDR2 FQGNSA, per germline. V was pared by 0 bases and J by 6 bases, with 5 bases of the junction left unmatched. CDR3 protein: CASSLARASGSNEQFF. The CDR3 nucleotides are TGTGCCAGCAGCTTAGCGCGGGCTAGCGGGAGCAATGAGCAGTTCTTC.

This clone was recorded a few times. This chain joins TRBV29-1 and TRBJ1-5, with D perhaps matching TRBD1 (5 bases). Germline CDR1 is SQVTM and CDR2 is ANQGSEA. The CDR3 contains 13 residues. V was clipped by 6 bases and J by 3 bases, with 12 bases between them. The chain's CDR3 is CSVGDGDNQPQHF. The CDR3 nucleotides read TGCAGCGTAGGGGACGGAGACAATCAGCCCCAGCATTTT.

This clone was picked up one time. The chain carries TRBV6-1 and TRBJ2-3, with D maybe TRBD1 (5 bases). Between the trimmed V and J ends, which lost 6 bases and 2 bases, there was a span of 12 bases. CDR1 is MNHNS and CDR2 is SASEGT in the germline V gene. This CDR3 is built from 14 residues. As DNA, the CDR3 is TGTGCCAGCAGAAGACAGCCGTACACAGATACGCAGTATTTT. Translated: CASRRQPYTDTQYF.

The chain carries TRBV27 and TRBJ2-5, with unresolved D. This CDR3 region has 14 residues. V was trimmed by 3 bases and J by 0 bases, leaving 8 bases between them. Germline lookup yields CDR1 MNHEY and CDR2 SMNVEV (reference sequence). The CDR3, as DNA: TGTGCCAGCAGTTTCCGGGCCCACCAAGAGACCCAGTACTTC. It yields the protein CASSFRAHQETQYF.

The V call is TRBV6-6, the J call TRBJ2-3; D gene uncertain. V was shortened by 0 bases and J by 2 bases, with 9 bases between the two germline ends. CDR1 is MNHNY, CDR2 SVGAGI, per germline (reference sequence). The CDR3 length is 15 residues. CDR3 sequence (DNA): TGTGCCAGCAGTTACTCTAGCTCGGACACAGATACGCAGTATTTT. It codes for CASSYSSSDTDTQYF.

This rearrangement joins TRBV30 to TRBJ2-2; TRBD2 might be the D (7 bases). CDR1 GTSNPN and CDR2 SVGIG come from the germline V gene (reference sequence). The CDR3 loop spans 13 amino acids. The V end was cut by 3 bases, the J end by 6 bases, with 11 bases between. For the CDR3, the DNA is TGTGCCTGGAGGAGAGGGGGGGCCGGGGAGCTGTTTTTT. It translates to CAWRRGGAGELFF.

This clone was counted a few times. J is TRBJ1-2 and V is TRBV2; no firm D call. With 6 bases removed from V and 0 bases from J, the gap between germline ends came to 5 bases. The CDR3 length is 12 residues. From germline, CDR1 is SNHLY and CDR2 FYNNEI. The CDR3 DNA reads as TGTGCCAGCAGGGAGTCTAACTATGGCTACACCTTC. Translating it yields CASRESNYGYTF. The variable domain in full, with the rest retrieved from reference TRBV2 and TRBJ1-2, is EPEVTQTPSHQVTQMGQEVILRCVPISNHLYFYWYRQILGQKVEFLVSFYNNEISEKSEIFDDQFSVERPDGSNFTLKIRSTKLEDSAMYFCASRESNYGYTFGSGTRLTVV.

In its sample, this clone was seen many times. V is TRBV5-4 and J is TRBJ2-1; D remains unclear. The CDR3 has 14 residues. V was pared by 4 bases and J by 0 bases, with 8 bases between. CDR1 is SGHNT, CDR2 YYREEE, per germline (reference sequence). CDR3 DNA sequence: TGTGCCAGCAGCCGAATAGACTCCTACAATGAGCAGTTCTTC. It codes for CASSRIDSYNEQFF.

This clone occurred a few times. The chain links TRBV19 to TRBJ2-1, with D possibly being TRBD2 (6 bases). With 6 bases removed from V and 4 bases from J, the gap between germline ends came to 19 bases. The length of the CDR3 is 16 residues. Germline-derived CDR1 and CDR2 are LNHDA and SQIVND (reference sequence). The DNA for the CDR3 is TGTGCCAGTAGACCAATTCACCGGGACTGGTACAATGAGCAGTTCTTC. Protein product: CASRPIHRDWYNEQFF.

J is TRBJ2-1 and V is TRBV18; TRBD1 matches 10 bases. This CDR3 spans 13 amino acids. V shed 3 bases, J shed 10 bases, and the junction held 3 bases outside the gene matches. The germline CDR1 and CDR2 sequences are KGHSH and LQKENI. The CDR3 here is CASSPGDRGEQFF. The CDR3 nucleotides read TGTGCCAGCTCACCTGGGGACAGGGGAGAGCAGTTCTTC.

There are a few counts of this clone. The chain uses TRBV2 and TRBJ1-2; 7 nucleotides agree with TRBD1. V dropped 1 base and J dropped 7; count of bases not matched to a gene: 6. The CDR3 is 14 amino acids. Per germline, CDR1 SNHLY and CDR2 FYNNEI. For the CDR3, the DNA is TGTGCCAGCAGTGAAGTGAGACAGGGAGTTGGCTACACCTTC. Protein sequence: CASSEVRQGVGYTF.

The gene calls are TRBV5-6 and TRBJ2-1, with 10 bases aligning to TRBD2. J lost 7 bases, V lost 1 base, and 2 bases had no gene match. Looked up from germline, CDR1 is SGHDT and CDR2 is YYEEEE. This CDR3 has 14 residues. The CDR3: CASSLTSGINEQFF. The CDR3 DNA reads as TGTGCCAGCAGCTTGACTAGCGGGATTAATGAGCAGTTCTTC.

The genes are TRBV2 and TRBJ1-2; TRBD1 aligns across 7 bases. Germline CDR1 and CDR2: SNHLY and FYNNEI. Germline trimming cut 6 bases from V and 2 bases from J; bases unmatched to any gene: 3. The CDR3 extends over 13 amino acids. As DNA, the CDR3 is TGTGCCAGCAGAGAGACAGGGAACTATGGCTACACCTTC. Its protein is CASRETGNYGYTF. Complete variable domain (other parts from reference TRBV2 and TRBJ1-2): EPEVTQTPSHQVTQMGQEVILRCVPISNHLYFYWYRQILGQKVEFLVSFYNNEISEKSEIFDDQFSVERPDGSNFTLKIRSTKLEDSAMYFCASRETGNYGYTFGSGTRLTVV.

The rearrangement links TRBV6-5 to TRBJ2-3; no firm D call. The germline V and J ends were trimmed by 0 bases and 2 bases, with 9 bases remaining between them. Germline V lookup: CDR1 MNHEY, CDR2 SVGAGI. CDR3 length equals 15 residues. CDR3 bases: TGTGCCAGCAGTTACTCGAGGTTGATCACAGATACGCAGTATTTT. This translates into CASSYSRLITDTQYF.

This chain uses TRBV25-1 with TRBJ1-1, with D perhaps matching TRBD1 (5 bases). The CDR3 consists of 16 residues. From germline, CDR1 is MGHDK and CDR2 SYGVNS. V lost 1 base and J 1 base, leaving 13 bases between the germline ends. The CDR3 coding sequence is TGTGCCAGCAGTGAATGGGGGGGTTACTCGAACACTGAAGCTTTCTTT. Translation: CASSEWGGYSNTEAFF. The whole variable domain, filled in from reference TRBV25-1 and TRBJ1-1, reads EADIYQTPRYLVIGTGKKITLECSQTMGHDKMYWYQQDPGMELHLIHYSYGVNSTEKGDLSSESTVSRIRTEHFPLTLESARPSHTSQYLCASSEWGGYSNTEAFFGQGTRLTVV.

This clone was found a few times. The rearrangement links TRBV6-5 to TRBJ2-1; 10 nucleotides line up with TRBD1. The CDR3 is made up of 14 amino acids. From germline, CDR1 is MNHEY and CDR2 SVGAGI. After removal of 7 bases from V and 5 bases from J, the junction contained 5 bases not matched to a gene. CDR3 loop: CASNSGQGNNEQFF. The CDR3 nucleotides read TGTGCCAGCAACTCGGGACAGGGGAACAATGAGCAGTTCTTC.

This clone was counted only a few times. The chain uses TRBV5-1 and TRBJ2-3; maybe TRBD2 (5 bases). The CDR3 has 14 amino acids. The germline gives CDR1 SGHRS, CDR2 YFSETQ. V dropped 3 bases and J dropped 4 bases, with 12 bases sitting between them. The CDR3 sequence: CASSSPPRADTQYF. CDR3 nucleotides: TGCGCCAGCAGCTCCCCTCCGCGGGCAGATACGCAGTATTTT.